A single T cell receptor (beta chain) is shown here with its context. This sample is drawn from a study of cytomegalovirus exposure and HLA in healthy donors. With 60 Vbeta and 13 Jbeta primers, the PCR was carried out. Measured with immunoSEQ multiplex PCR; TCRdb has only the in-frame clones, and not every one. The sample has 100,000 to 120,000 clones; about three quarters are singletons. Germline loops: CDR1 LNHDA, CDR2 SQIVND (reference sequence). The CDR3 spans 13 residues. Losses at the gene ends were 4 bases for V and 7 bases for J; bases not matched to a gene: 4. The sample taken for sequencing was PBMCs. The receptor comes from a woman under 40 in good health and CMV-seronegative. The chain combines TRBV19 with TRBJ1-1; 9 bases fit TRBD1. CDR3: CASSKGTGNEAFF. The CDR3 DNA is TGTGCCAGTAGTAAGGGGACAGGGAATGAAGCTTTCTTT. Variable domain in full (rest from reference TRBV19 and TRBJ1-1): DGGITQSPKYLFRKEGQNVTLSCEQNLNHDAMYWYRQDPGQGLRLIYYSQIVNDFQKGDIAEGYSVSREKKESFPLTVTSAQKNPTAFYLCASSKGTGNEAFFGQGTRLTVV.